The sequence of this T cell receptor (beta chain) was determined in a study of OX40 agonist ivuxolimab in advanced cancers. The CDR3 is 17 amino acids. V lost 0 bases, J lost 0 bases, and 3 bases stayed unmatched. Germline V lookup: CDR1 SGDLS, CDR2 YYNGEE. Findings and caveats of the study: Fewer expanded clones were found on average in CD4+ than in CD8+ T cells. Antigen targets of the expanded peripheral T cells went undetermined.

As regards this clone: Its antigen is unknown.

Sequencing was performed with immunoSEQ multiplex PCR; in TCRdb, only in-frame clones are kept and a portion is missing. The data hold tens of thousands of clones, with around 84% observed a single time. This sequence was found in an adult with an advanced solid tumor such as melanoma, head and neck, liver or kidney cancer. The sequencing used CD4+ or CD8+ T cells sorted from blood, collected in a trial of the OX40 agonist ivuxolimab. The chain recombines TRBV9 with TRBJ2-3; TRBD2 matches 11 bases. CDR3 amino acids: CASSVGASGGSTDTQYF. CDR3 nucleotides: TGTGCCAGCAGCGTAGGGGCTAGCGGGGGGAGCACAGATACGCAGTATTTT.